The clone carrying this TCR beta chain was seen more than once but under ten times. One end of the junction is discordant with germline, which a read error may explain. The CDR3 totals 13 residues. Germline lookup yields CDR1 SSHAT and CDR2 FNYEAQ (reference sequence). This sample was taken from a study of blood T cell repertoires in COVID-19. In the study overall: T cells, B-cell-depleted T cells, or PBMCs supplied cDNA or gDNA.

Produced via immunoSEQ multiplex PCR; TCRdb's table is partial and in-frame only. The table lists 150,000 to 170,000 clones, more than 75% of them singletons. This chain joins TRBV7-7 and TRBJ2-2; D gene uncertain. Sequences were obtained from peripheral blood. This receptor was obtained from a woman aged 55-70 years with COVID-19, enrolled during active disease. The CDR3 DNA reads TGTGCTAGCAGCTTAACAGTCACCGGGGAGCTGTTTTTT. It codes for CASSLTVTGELFF.